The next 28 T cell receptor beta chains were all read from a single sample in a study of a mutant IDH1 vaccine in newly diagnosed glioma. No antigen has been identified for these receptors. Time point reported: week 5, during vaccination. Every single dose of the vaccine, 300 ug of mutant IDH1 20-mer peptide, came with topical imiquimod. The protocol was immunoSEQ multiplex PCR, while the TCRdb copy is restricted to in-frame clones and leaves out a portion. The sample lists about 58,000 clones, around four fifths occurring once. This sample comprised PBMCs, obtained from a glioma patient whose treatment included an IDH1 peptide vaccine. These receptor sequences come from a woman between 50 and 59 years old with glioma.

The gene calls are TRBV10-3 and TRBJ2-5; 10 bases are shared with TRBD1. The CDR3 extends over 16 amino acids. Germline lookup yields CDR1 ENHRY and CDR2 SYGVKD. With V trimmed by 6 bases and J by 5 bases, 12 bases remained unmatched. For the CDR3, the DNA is TGTGCCATCAGCCGGGACAGGGGAGCCTCCAGGGAGACCCAGTACTTC. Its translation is CAISRDRGASRETQYF.

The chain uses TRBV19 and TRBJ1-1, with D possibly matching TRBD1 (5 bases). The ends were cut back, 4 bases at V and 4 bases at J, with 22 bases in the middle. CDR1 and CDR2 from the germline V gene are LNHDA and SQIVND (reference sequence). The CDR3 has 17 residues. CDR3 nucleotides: TGTGCCAGTAGTAGGTCCCGGCAGGGCACGGTGGGCACTGAAGCTTTCTTT. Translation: CASSRSRQGTVGTEAFF.

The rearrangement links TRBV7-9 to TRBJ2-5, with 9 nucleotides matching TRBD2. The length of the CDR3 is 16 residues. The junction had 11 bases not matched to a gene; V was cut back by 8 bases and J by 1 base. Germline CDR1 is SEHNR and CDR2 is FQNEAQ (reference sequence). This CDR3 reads CASLPLAGSPQETQYF. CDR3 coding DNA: TGTGCCAGCCTCCCTCTAGCGGGGTCACCCCAAGAGACCCAGTACTTC.

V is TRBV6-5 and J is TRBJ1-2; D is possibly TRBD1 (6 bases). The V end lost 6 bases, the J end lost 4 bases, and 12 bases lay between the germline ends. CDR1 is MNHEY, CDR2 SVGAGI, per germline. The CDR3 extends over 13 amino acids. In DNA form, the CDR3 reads TGTGCCAGCAGACACAGGGAGGGCTATGGCTACACCTTC. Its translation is CASRHREGYGYTF.

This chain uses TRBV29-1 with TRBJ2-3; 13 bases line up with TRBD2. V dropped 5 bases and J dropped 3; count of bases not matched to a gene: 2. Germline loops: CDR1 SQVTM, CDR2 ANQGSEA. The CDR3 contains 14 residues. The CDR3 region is CSVSGLAGTDTQYF. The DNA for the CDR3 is TGCAGCGTTTCGGGACTAGCGGGGACAGATACGCAGTATTTT.

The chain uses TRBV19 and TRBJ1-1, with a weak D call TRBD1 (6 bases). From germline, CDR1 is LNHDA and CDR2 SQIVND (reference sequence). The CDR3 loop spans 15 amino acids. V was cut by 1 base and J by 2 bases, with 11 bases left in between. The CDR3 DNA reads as TGTGCCAGTAGTATAGGTAACAGGGCAAACACTGAAGCTTTCTTT. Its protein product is CASSIGNRANTEAFF.

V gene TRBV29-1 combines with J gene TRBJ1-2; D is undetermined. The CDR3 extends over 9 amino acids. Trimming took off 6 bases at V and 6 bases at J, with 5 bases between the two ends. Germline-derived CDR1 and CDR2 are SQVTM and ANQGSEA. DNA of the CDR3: TGCAGCGTCCGGGATGGCTACACCTTC. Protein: CSVRDGYTF.

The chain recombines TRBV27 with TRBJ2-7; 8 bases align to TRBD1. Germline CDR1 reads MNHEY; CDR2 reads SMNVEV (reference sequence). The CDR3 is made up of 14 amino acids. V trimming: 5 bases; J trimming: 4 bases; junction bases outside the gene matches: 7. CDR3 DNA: TGTGCCAGCAGTCAAGGACAGGGAAGGTACGAGCAGTACTTC. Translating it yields CASSQGQGRYEQYF.

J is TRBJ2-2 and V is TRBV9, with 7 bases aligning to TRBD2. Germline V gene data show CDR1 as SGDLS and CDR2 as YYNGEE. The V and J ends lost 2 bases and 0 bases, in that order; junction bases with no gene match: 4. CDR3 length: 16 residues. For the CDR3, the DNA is TGTGCCAGCAGCGTGGAAGCGGGGACGAACACCGGGGAGCTGTTTTTT. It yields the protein CASSVEAGTNTGELFF. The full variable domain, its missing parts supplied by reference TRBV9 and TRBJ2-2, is DSGVTQTPKHLITATGQRVTLRCSPRSGDLSVYWYQQSLDQGLQFLIQYYNGEERAKGNILERFSAQQFPDLHSELNLSSLELGDSALYFCASSVEAGTNTGELFFGEGSRLTVL.

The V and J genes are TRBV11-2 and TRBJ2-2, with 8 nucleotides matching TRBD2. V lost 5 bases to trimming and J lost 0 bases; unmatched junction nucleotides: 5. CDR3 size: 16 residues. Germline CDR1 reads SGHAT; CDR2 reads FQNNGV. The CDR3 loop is CASSVGLVANTGELFF. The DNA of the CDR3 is TGTGCCAGCAGCGTGGGACTAGTGGCGAACACCGGGGAGCTGTTTTTT.

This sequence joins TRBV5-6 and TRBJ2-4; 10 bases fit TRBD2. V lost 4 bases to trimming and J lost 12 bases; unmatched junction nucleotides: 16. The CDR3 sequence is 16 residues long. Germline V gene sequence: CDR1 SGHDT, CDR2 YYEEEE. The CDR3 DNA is TGTGCCAGCAGCCCCGGTGGAGAGCGGGGGGGCCCCAATCAGTACTTC. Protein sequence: CASSPGGERGGPNQYF.

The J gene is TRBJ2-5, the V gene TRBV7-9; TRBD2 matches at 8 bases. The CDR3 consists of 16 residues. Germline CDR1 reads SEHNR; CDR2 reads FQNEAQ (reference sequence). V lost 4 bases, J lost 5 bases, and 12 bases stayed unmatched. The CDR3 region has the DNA TGTGCCAGCAGCTCGGATCACGCGGGGGGATTGGAGACCCAGTACTTC. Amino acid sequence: CASSSDHAGGLETQYF.

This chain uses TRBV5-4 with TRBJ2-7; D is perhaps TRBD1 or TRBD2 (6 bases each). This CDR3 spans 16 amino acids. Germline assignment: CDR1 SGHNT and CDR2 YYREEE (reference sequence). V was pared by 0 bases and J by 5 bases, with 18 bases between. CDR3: CASSLGGTGAGHEQYF. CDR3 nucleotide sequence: TGTGCCAGCAGCTTGGGTGGGACGGGGGCAGGCCACGAGCAGTACTTC.

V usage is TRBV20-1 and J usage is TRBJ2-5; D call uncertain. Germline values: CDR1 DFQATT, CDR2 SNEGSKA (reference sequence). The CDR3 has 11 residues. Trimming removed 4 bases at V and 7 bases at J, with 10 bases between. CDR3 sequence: CSATLVGTQYF. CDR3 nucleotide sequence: TGCAGTGCTACCCTGGTCGGGACCCAGTACTTC.

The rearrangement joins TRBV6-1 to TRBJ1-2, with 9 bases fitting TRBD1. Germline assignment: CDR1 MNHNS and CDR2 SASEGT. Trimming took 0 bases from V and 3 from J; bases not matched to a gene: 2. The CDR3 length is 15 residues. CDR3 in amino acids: CASSEADRGYYGYTF. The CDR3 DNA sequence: TGTGCCAGCAGTGAAGCAGACAGGGGGTACTATGGCTACACCTTC.

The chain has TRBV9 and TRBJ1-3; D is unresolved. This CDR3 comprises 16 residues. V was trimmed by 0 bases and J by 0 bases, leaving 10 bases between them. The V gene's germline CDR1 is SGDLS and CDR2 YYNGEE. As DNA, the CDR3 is TGTGCCAGCAGCGTAGGTGAAGGGAGCTCTGGAAACACCATATATTTT. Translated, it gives CASSVGEGSSGNTIYF.

The CDR3 loop reads CASSFTNRGKTQYF. Here the CDR3 DNA reads TGTGCCAGCAGCTTTACGAACAGGGGAAAGACCCAGTACTTC. V is TRBV7-6 and J is TRBJ2-5; 7 bases map to TRBD1. V trimming: 3 bases; J trimming: 6 bases; junction bases outside the gene matches: 7. Looked up from germline, CDR1 is SGHVS and CDR2 is FNYEAQ. This CDR3 comprises 14 residues. Looking up the rest from reference TRBV7-6 and TRBJ2-5 gives the full variable domain: GAGVSQSPRYKVTKRGQDVALRCDPISGHVSLYWYRQALGQGPEFLTYFNYEAQQDKSGLPNDRFSAERPEGSISTLTIQRTEQRDSAMYRCASSFTNRGKTQYFGPGTRLLVL.

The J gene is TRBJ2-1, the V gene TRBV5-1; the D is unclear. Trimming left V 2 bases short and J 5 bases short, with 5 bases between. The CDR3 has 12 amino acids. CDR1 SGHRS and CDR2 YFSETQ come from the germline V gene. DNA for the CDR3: TGCGCCAGCAGCTTAGGTGACAATGAGCAGTTCTTC. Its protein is CASSLGDNEQFF.

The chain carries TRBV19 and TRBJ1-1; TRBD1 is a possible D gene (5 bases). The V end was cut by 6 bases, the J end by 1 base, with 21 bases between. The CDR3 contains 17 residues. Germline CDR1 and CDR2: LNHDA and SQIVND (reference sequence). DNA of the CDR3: TGTGCCAGTAGACGCGGGGCTTTAGTGGGAGGGAACACTGAAGCTTTCTTT. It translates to CASRRGALVGGNTEAFF.

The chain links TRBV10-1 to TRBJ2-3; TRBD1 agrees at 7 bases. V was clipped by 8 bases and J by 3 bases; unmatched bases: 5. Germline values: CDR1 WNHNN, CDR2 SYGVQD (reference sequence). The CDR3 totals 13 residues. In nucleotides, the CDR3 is TGCGCCAGCTTCGGGACAGAGACAGATACGCAGTATTTT. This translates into CASFGTETDTQYF.

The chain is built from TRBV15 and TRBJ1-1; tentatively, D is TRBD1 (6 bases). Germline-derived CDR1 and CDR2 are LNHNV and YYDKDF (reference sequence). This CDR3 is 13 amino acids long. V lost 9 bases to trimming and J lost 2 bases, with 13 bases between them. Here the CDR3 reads CATWEGGNTEAFF. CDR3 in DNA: TGTGCCACTTGGGAAGGGGGTAACACTGAAGCTTTCTTT.

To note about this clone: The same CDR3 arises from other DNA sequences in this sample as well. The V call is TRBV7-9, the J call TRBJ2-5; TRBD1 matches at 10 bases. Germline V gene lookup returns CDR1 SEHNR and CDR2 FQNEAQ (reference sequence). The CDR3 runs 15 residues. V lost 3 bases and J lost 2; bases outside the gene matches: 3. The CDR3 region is CASSFGQGGQETQYF. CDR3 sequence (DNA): TGTGCCAGCAGCTTCGGACAGGGGGGACAAGAGACCCAGTACTTC. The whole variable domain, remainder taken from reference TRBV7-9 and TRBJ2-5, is DTGVSQNPRHKITKRGQNVTFRCDPISEHNRLYWYRQTLGQGPEFLTYFQNEAQLEKSRLLSDRFSAERPKGSFSTLEIQRTEQGDSAMYLCASSFGQGGQETQYFGPGTRLLVL.

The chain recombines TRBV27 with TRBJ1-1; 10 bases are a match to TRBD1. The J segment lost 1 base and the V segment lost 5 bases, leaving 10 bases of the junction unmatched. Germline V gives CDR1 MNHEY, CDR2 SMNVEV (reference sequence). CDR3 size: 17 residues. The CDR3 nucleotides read TGTGCCAGCAGTACCCGGAGGGACAGGGGCGCGAACACTGAAGCTTTCTTT. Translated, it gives CASSTRRDRGANTEAFF.

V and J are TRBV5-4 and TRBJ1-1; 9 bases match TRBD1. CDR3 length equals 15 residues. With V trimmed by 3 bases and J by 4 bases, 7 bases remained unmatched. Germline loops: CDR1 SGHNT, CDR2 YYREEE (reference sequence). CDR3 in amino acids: CASSWPDRGSTEAFF. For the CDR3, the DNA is TGTGCCAGCAGCTGGCCGGACAGGGGTAGCACTGAAGCTTTCTTT.

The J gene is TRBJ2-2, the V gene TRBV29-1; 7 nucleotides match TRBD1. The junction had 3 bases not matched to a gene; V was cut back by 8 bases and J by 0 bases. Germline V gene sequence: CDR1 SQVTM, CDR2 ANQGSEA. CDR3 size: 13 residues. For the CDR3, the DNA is TGCAGCACGGGACAGACGAACACCGGGGAGCTGTTTTTT. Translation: CSTGQTNTGELFF.

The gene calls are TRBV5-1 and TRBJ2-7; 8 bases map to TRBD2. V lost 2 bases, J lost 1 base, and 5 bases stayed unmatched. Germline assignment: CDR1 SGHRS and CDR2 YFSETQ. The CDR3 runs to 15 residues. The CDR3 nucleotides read TGCGCCAGCAGCTTATTAGCGGGGCGTTCCTACGAGCAGTACTTC. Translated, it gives CASSLLAGRSYEQYF.

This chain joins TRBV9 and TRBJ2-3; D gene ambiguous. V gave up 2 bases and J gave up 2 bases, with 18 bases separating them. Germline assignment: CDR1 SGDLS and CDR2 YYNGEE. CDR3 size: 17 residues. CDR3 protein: CASSVSSSGGYTDTQYF. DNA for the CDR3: TGTGCCAGCAGCGTCTCGAGCTCGGGCGGATACACAGATACGCAGTATTTT.

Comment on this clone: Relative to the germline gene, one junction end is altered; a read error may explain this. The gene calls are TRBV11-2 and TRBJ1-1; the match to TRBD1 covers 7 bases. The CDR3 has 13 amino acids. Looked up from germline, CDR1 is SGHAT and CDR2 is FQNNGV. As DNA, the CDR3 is TGTGCCAGCAGCCCAAGAAGGGGGCGGGAGGTCGGCTTT. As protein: CASSPRRGREVGF. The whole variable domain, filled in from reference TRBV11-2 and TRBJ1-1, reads EAGVAQSPRYKIIEKRQSVAFWCNPISGHATLYWYQQILGQGPKLLIQFQNNGVVDDSQLPKDRFSAERLKGVDSTLKIQPAKLEDSAVYLCASSPRRGREVGFGQGTRLTVV.